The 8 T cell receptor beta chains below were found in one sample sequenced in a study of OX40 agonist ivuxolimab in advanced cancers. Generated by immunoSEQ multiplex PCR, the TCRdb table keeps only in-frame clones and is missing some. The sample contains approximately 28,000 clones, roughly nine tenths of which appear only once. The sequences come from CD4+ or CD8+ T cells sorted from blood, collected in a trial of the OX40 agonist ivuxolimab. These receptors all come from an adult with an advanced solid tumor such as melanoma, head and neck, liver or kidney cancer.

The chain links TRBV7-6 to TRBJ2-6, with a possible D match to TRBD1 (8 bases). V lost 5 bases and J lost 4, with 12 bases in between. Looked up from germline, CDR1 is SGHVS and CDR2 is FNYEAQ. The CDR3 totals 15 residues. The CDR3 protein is CASSTGGAGANVLTF. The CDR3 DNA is TGTGCCAGCAGCACAGGGGGGGCCGGGGCCAACGTCCTGACTTTC.

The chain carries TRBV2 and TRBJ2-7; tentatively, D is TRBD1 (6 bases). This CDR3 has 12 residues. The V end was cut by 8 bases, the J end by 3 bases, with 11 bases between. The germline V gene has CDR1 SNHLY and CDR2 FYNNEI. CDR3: CASGDKLYEQYF. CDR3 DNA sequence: TGTGCCAGCGGGGACAAGCTCTACGAGCAGTACTTC.

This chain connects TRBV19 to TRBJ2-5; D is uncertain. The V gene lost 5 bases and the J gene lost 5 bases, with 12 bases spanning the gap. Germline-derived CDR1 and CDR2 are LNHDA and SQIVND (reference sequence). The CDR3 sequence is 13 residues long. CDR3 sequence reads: CASSGWLVETQYF. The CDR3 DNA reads TGTGCCAGTAGTGGTTGGTTGGTGGAGACCCAGTACTTC.

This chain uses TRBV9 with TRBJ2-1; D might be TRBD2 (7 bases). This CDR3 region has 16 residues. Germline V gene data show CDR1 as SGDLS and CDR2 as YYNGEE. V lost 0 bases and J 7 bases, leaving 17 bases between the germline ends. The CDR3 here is CASSVEGRGALNEQFF. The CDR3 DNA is TGTGCCAGCAGCGTAGAGGGACGGGGGGCTCTTAATGAGCAGTTCTTC.

The CDR3 DNA sequence: TGTGCCAGCAGCGTGGCGGGAGTAGCTAATGAAAAACTGTTTTTT. Translating gives CASSVAGVANEKLFF. The rearrangement joins TRBV9 to TRBJ1-4; D remains ambiguous. The V and J ends lost 2 bases and 3 bases respectively, with 11 bases between them. Germline CDR1 SGDLS, CDR2 YYNGEE. This CDR3 comprises 15 residues.

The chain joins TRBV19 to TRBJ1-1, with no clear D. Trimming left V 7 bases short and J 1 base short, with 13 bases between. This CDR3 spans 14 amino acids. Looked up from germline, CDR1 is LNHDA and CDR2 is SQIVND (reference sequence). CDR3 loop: CASTPGGSNTEAFF. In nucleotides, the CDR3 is TGTGCCAGTACCCCCGGCGGATCGAACACTGAAGCTTTCTTT.

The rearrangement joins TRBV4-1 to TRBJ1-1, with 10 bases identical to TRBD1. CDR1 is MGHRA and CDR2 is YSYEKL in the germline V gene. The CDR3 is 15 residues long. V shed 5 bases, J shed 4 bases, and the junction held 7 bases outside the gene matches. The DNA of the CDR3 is TGCGCCAGCAGCTTAGGACAGGGGGTGGGCACTGAAGCTTTCTTT. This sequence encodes CASSLGQGVGTEAFF.

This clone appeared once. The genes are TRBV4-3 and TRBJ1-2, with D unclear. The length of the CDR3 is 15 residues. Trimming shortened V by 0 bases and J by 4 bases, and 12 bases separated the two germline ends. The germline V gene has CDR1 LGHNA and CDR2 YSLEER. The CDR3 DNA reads TGCGCCAGCAGCCAAGATTTAGAAAGAAGCTATGGCTACACCTTC. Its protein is CASSQDLERSYGYTF.